The 5 T cell receptor beta chains below were found in one sample sequenced in a study of a mutant IDH1 vaccine in newly diagnosed glioma. The sample's time point: week 35, safety follow-up. Doses consisted of 300 ug of mutant IDH1 20-mer peptide each, paired with topical imiquimod. TCRdb's copy holds only in-frame clones and misses some; the assay was immunoSEQ multiplex PCR. The sample consists of tens of thousands of clones, more than 65% of them appearing once. These TCRs are of unknown antigen specificity. Here the sequenced sample was PBMCs, taken from a glioma patient whose treatment included an IDH1 peptide vaccine. The receptor source for this set is a man aged 50 or older with glioma.

The table lists this clone with a count of one. J is TRBJ1-1 and V is TRBV6-5, with 11 bases matching TRBD1. CDR1 is MNHEY and CDR2 is SVGAGI in the germline V gene. CDR3 length equals 15 residues. Trimming at V came to 4 bases and at J to 11 bases, leaving 12 bases not matched to a gene. For the CDR3, the DNA is TGTGCCAGCAGTTTGACGGGACAGGGGGTTCTTTTGGCTTTCTTT. This translates into CASSLTGQGVLLAFF.

J is TRBJ1-2 and V is TRBV18, with 10 nucleotides matching TRBD1. V lost 2 bases to trimming and J lost 7 bases; unmatched junction nucleotides: 13. CDR1 is KGHSH, CDR2 LQKENI, per germline. This CDR3 has 17 residues. The DNA for the CDR3 is TGTGCCAGCTCACCAGTCGCCCTTGGACAGGGGGAGAGTGGCTACACCTTC. Translating it yields CASSPVALGQGESGYTF.

This clone was detected only a few times. This chain uses TRBV2 with TRBJ2-5, with a tentative D call TRBD2 (5 bases). CDR3 length equals 11 residues. Trimming stripped 8 bases from V and 5 bases from J, with 9 bases between. Germline CDR1 reads SNHLY; CDR2 reads FYNNEI. CDR3 sequence (DNA): TGTGCCAGCGATAGGGAGGAGACCCAGTACTTC. Encoded protein: CASDREETQYF.

The chain recombines TRBV7-2 with TRBJ1-5; the match to TRBD1 covers 7 bases. V trimming: 5 bases; J trimming: 2 bases; junction bases outside the gene matches: 3. There are 14 residues in the CDR3. In germline, CDR1 is SGHTA, CDR2 FQGNSA. The CDR3 DNA follows: TGTGCCAGCAGCCCCCAGGGGGGCAATCAGCCCCAGCATTTT. Amino acids: CASSPQGGNQPQHF.

The chain is built from TRBV10-3 and TRBJ2-2; maybe TRBD1 (5 bases). This CDR3 is 13 amino acids long. Germline V lookup: CDR1 ENHRY, CDR2 SYGVKD. With 8 bases removed from V and 3 bases from J, the gap between germline ends came to 10 bases. This CDR3 reads CAIQGPDTGELFF. Here the CDR3 DNA reads TGTGCCATCCAGGGTCCCGACACCGGGGAGCTGTTTTTT.